This TCR beta chain came from a study of OX40 agonist ivuxolimab in advanced cancers. Study-level background: A male proportion of over 70% was recorded, with mean age approximately 60 years and range about 20 to 85. Partial responses were achieved by three patients: one hepatocellular carcinoma, two cutaneous melanoma.

Of note for this clone: Its antigen is still unknown.

Assay: immunoSEQ multiplex PCR; the TCRdb copy retains only in-frame clones and omits some. Of some 64,000 clones listed, 92% are singletons. Germline CDR1 SGHDT, CDR2 YYEEEE. This CDR3 region has 16 residues. Trimming removed 2 bases from V and 0 bases from J, with 9 bases in between. General observations from the study: Still undetermined is the antigen specificity of the expanded peripheral T cells.

J is TRBJ1-6 and V is TRBV5-6; D unclear. This TCR derives from an adult with an advanced solid tumor such as melanoma, head and neck, liver or kidney cancer. The sequenced sample was CD4+ or CD8+ T cells sorted from blood, obtained in a trial of the OX40 agonist ivuxolimab. CDR3 in amino acids: CASSFNARSYNSPLHF. The CDR3 region has the DNA TGTGCCAGCAGCTTTAATGCGCGCTCCTATAATTCACCCCTCCACTTT. Filled out from reference TRBV5-6 and TRBJ1-6, the complete variable domain reads DAGVTQSPTHLIKTRGQQVTLRCSPKSGHDTVSWYQQALGQGPQFIFQYYEEEERQRGNFPDRFSGHQFPNYSSELNVNALLLGDSALYLCASSFNARSYNSPLHFGNGTRLTVT.